Listed below are T cell receptor beta chains from one sample, sequenced in a study of blood T cell repertoires in COVID-19. The method was immunoSEQ multiplex PCR; TCRdb's version includes in-frame clones alone and lacks a portion of them. The table lists a few hundred thousand clones, 80% to 95% of them singletons. Material: peripheral blood. The receptors originated from a person between 18 and 30 years old with COVID-19, enrolled during active disease. The CDR3 runs from the conserved cysteine through the conserved F or W. A D gene is named only where the DNA matches it firmly. Some rows have no size entry. The others give once, few or many, or a class for an expanded clone.

D	size	V	J	DNA	CDR3
TRBD2	-	TRBV7-6	TRBJ2-5	TGTGCCAGCAGCTTAGGGGGAGGGCTCCAAGAGACCCAGTACTTC	CASSLGGGLQETQYF
-	-	TRBV5-8	TRBJ1-1	TGTGCCAGCAGCTTGGGGGGAGAGAACACTGAAGCTTTCTTT	CASSLGGENTEAFF
TRBD2	-	TRBV9	TRBJ2-1	TGTGCCAGCAGCGTAGGCAGCGGGGGATCCTACAATGAGCAGTTCTTC	CASSVGSGGSYNEQFF
TRBD1	-	TRBV4-1	TRBJ2-3	TGCGCCAGCAGCTTCCGGGACAGGTCGGGCGATACGCAGTATTTT	CASSFRDRSGDTQYF
-	-	TRBV6-5	TRBJ1-5	TGTGCCAGCAGTCGGGGGGTAGGGCAGCCCCAGCATTTT	CASSRGVGQPQHF
TRBD1	-	TRBV29-1	TRBJ1-2	TGCAGCGACCGGACAGGCGGTGGCTACACCTTC	CSDRTGGGYTF
-	-	TRBV7-2	TRBJ2-5	TGTGCCAGCAGCTTAGTAGGCGGATTTACCCAAGAGACCCAGTACTTC	CASSLVGGFTQETQYF
-	-	TRBV25-1	TRBJ2-7	TGTGCCAGCAGTCCCGGGAGCCCGGGTCGGGAGCAGTACTTC	CASSPGSPGREQYF
-	-	TRBV7-2	TRBJ2-7	TGTGCCAGCAGCTTAGTCCTCGGGAGCTCCGAGCAGTACTTC	CASSLVLGSSEQYF
-	once	TRBV2	TRBJ2-7	TGTGCCAGCAGTGACAACTCCTACGAGCAGTACTTC	CASSDNSYEQYF
-	-	TRBV19	TRBJ2-7	TGTGCCACCTCAGGTACGGCGAGCTACGAGCAGTACTTC	CATSGTASYEQYF
TRBD1	-	TRBV30	TRBJ1-2	TGTGCCTGGAGGAAGAAGGGGGCCTCAAACTACTATGGCTACACCTTC	CAWRKKGASNYYGYTF
TRBD2	once	TRBV15	TRBJ2-1	TGTGCCACCAAAGGACTAGACAATGAGCAGTTCTTC	CATKGLDNEQFF
TRBD2	-	TRBV7-6	TRBJ2-5	TGTGCCAGCAGCTTGGGACTAGCGGGAGTCTGGGAGACCCAGTACTTC	CASSLGLAGVWETQYF
TRBD2	once	TRBV28	TRBJ2-7	TGTGCCAGCAGTACAAGAGCGGGACCCTCCGAGCAGTACTTC	CASSTRAGPSEQYF
-	-	TRBV4-3	TRBJ2-3	TGCGCCAGCAGCCAAGATCGAGGGGGAGGGGGGAATACGCAGTATTTT	CASSQDRGGGGNTQYF
TRBD1	-	TRBV7-2	TRBJ1-1	TGTGCCAGCAACTACCAAGTCAGGGGGCCAACTGAAGCTTTCTTT	CASNYQVRGPTEAFF
-	-	TRBV6-4	TRBJ1-6	TGTGCCAGCAGTGTACAGGGCAATCATAATTCACCCCTCCACTTT	CASSVQGNHNSPLHF
TRBD2	-	TRBV4-1	TRBJ2-1	TGCGCCAGCAGCCAAGAAGGGCCGGGACTAGCAGGATCCAATGAGCAGTTCTTC	CASSQEGPGLAGSNEQFF
TRBD1	-	TRBV4-3	TRBJ2-1	TGCGCCAGCAGCCATTCCCCGCCGGGACAGGGTTACAATGAGCAGTTCTTC	CASSHSPPGQGYNEQFF
TRBD1	-	TRBV4-2	TRBJ2-3	TGTGCCAGCAGCCAAGCAAATTGGGGACAGGGGAGGGATACGCAGTATTTT	CASSQANWGQGRDTQYF
TRBD1	-	TRBV10-3	TRBJ1-6	TGTGCCATCAGGGGGGACAGGAACGCGAATTCACCCCTCCACTTT	CAIRGDRNANSPLHF
-	-	TRBV27	TRBJ1-1	TGTGCCAGCAGAGTGACCCACCAGGTGGCTTTCTTT	CASRVTHQVAFF
-	-	TRBV7-9	TRBJ2-1	TGTGCCAGCAGCTTCGACAACAATGAGCAGTTCTTC	CASSFDNNEQFF
-	-	TRBV6-1	TRBJ1-3	TGTGCCAGCAGTGAAGAGGGCAGGGTTGGAAACACCATATATTTT	CASSEEGRVGNTIYF
TRBD2	-	TRBV24-1	TRBJ2-5	TGTGCCACCAGTGAGACTAGCTCGGTTTGGGAGACCCAGTACTTC	CATSETSSVWETQYF
-	-	TRBV7-2	TRBJ1-2	TGTGCCAGCAGTTTAGGTCAGGGCTGGGGTGTTGGCTACACCTTC	CASSLGQGWGVGYTF
-	-	TRBV10-3	TRBJ1-2	TGTGCCATCAGTGAGCAAGGGAGTGGCTATGGCTACACCTTC	CAISEQGSGYGYTF
-	once	TRBV28	TRBJ1-5	TGTGCCAGCCGGGGGGAAAATCAGCCCCAGCATTTT	CASRGENQPQHF
TRBD1	-	TRBV29-1	TRBJ2-7	TGCAGCGTTGAAACAGGGGTTTACGAGCAGTACTTC	CSVETGVYEQYF
-	-	TRBV24-1	TRBJ2-1	TGTGCCACCAGTGATTTAGACGGGAGTACGTATGAGCAGTTCTTC	CATSDLDGSTYEQFF
TRBD1	-	TRBV4-1	TRBJ2-2	TGCGCCAGCAGCGAAAGGGACAGGGGAACCGGGGAGCTGTTTTTT	CASSERDRGTGELFF
-	few	TRBV7-6	TRBJ1-3	TGTGCCAGCAGCTCACCGGGACTGGACTCTGGAAACACCATATATTTT	CASSSPGLDSGNTIYF